This entry lists 21 T cell receptor beta chains sequenced from one sample in a study of lymphopenia after photon versus proton radiotherapy. The protocol was immunoSEQ multiplex PCR, while the TCRdb copy is restricted to in-frame clones and leaves out a portion. The sample holds some 27,000 clones, around 81% seen once. The specimen was peripheral blood, collected from a patient treated with photon-based radiotherapy. The receptors derive from a man aged 50 or older with gastric cancer.

The chain couples TRBV5-1 to TRBJ1-2, with D tentatively TRBD1 (6 bases). The germline gives CDR1 SGHRS, CDR2 YFSETQ. Deletions cut 4 bases from V and 7 bases from J, with 23 bases between. The CDR3 extends over 16 amino acids. This chain's CDR3 is CASSRIISRGAGGYTF. In nucleotides, the CDR3 is TGCGCCAGCAGCCGAATTATTAGCAGGGGCGCAGGTGGCTACACCTTC.

This chain joins TRBV7-8 and TRBJ2-7; 10 positions match TRBD1. J lost 5 bases, V lost 6 bases, and 13 bases had no gene match. Per germline, CDR1 SGHVS and CDR2 FQNEAQ. The CDR3 totals 16 residues. The CDR3 DNA sequence: TGTGCCAGCAGTCGTCCGGGACAGGGGTGGTCCAACGAGCAGTACTTC. Translated, it gives CASSRPGQGWSNEQYF.

This clone came up a few times. V is TRBV10-3 and J is TRBJ1-3; D gene uncertain. Germline V gene sequence: CDR1 ENHRY, CDR2 SYGVKD. CDR3 length equals 15 residues. V was cut by 7 bases and J by 0 bases, with 13 bases left in between. This CDR3 is CAIMDRGNSGNTIYF. CDR3 in DNA: TGTGCCATCATGGATCGGGGTAACTCTGGAAACACCATATATTTT.

This clone showed up just a few times. This chain joins TRBV30 and TRBJ1-5; 8 bases match TRBD1. The CDR3 has 16 amino acids. Germline V gene data show CDR1 as GTSNPN and CDR2 as SVGIG (reference sequence). The trim removed 4 bases at V and 5 bases at J, leaving 13 bases unmatched. CDR3 sequence (DNA): TGTGCCTGGACTCCACGGGGACAGGTGTACGATCAGCCCCAGCATTTT. Protein product: CAWTPRGQVYDQPQHF.

This clone was found a few times. The chain has TRBV5-1 and TRBJ2-3, with a weak D call TRBD1 (6 bases). CDR1 and CDR2 from the germline V gene are SGHRS and YFSETQ. Trimming stripped 0 bases from V and 1 base from J, with 6 bases between. The CDR3 contains 14 residues. CDR3 residues: CASSLDRGTDTQYF. As DNA, the CDR3 is TGCGCCAGCAGCTTGGACAGGGGCACAGATACGCAGTATTTT.

V and J are TRBV27 and TRBJ2-1; D is undetermined. V gave up 7 bases and J gave up 4 bases, with 14 bases separating them. CDR3 size: 14 residues. Germline V CDR1 and CDR2: MNHEY, SMNVEV (reference sequence). CDR3 region: CASTSTAFYNEQFF. Here the CDR3 DNA reads TGTGCCAGCACCTCCACGGCCTTTTACAATGAGCAGTTCTTC.

This clone was recorded once. The rearrangement uses TRBV5-1 and TRBJ2-1; D perhaps matches TRBD2 (6 bases). CDR1 and CDR2 from the germline V gene are SGHRS and YFSETQ. This CDR3 has 15 residues. Trimming removed 3 bases from V and 4 bases from J, with 14 bases in between. CDR3 bases: TGCGCCAGCAGCTCGCACGGGGGAATTTACAATGAGCAGTTCTTC. As protein: CASSSHGGIYNEQFF.

This clone was observed a handful of times. The V and J genes are TRBV2 and TRBJ1-2; a possible D gene is TRBD1 (5 bases). The ends were cut back, 8 bases at V and 8 bases at J, with 15 bases in the middle. Germline V gene lookup returns CDR1 SNHLY and CDR2 FYNNEI. The CDR3 runs 12 residues. The CDR3 sequence is CASRLGDGGYTF. CDR3 DNA sequence: TGTGCCAGCCGACTGGGGGATGGAGGCTACACCTTC.

The gene calls are TRBV19 and TRBJ2-2; D is uncertain. The CDR3 length is 14 residues. V dropped 3 bases and J dropped 0 bases, with 5 bases sitting between them. Germline CDR1 is LNHDA and CDR2 is SQIVND (reference sequence). The CDR3 DNA reads as TGTGCCAGTAGTATGCTGGCGAACACCGGGGAGCTGTTTTTT. This gives the protein CASSMLANTGELFF. Based on the CDR3 plus reference TRBV19 and TRBJ2-2, the full variable domain is DGGITQSPKYLFRKEGQNVTLSCEQNLNHDAMYWYRQDPGQGLRLIYYSQIVNDFQKGDIAEGYSVSREKKESFPLTVTSAQKNPTAFYLCASSMLANTGELFFGEGSRLTVL.

The rearrangement links TRBV30 to TRBJ1-2, with D unresolved. Trimming cost V 0 bases and J 8 bases, with 7 bases left between them. There are 11 residues in the CDR3. Looked up from germline, CDR1 is GTSNPN and CDR2 is SVGIG (reference sequence). This chain's CDR3 is CAWSVPVGYTF. The DNA for the CDR3 is TGTGCCTGGAGTGTACCCGTCGGCTACACCTTC.

This chain uses TRBV30 with TRBJ1-1; D unresolved. Germline assignment: CDR1 GTSNPN and CDR2 SVGIG (reference sequence). There are 13 residues in the CDR3. Between the trimmed V and J ends, which lost 0 bases and 3 bases, there was a span of 8 bases. The CDR3 protein is CAWSVKSYTEAFF. CDR3 bases: TGTGCCTGGAGTGTTAAAAGTTACACTGAAGCTTTCTTT.

V gene TRBV7-9 combines with J gene TRBJ2-1; 9 bases line up with TRBD2. Unmatched junction bases numbered 10, after V lost 1 base and J lost 0 bases. The CDR3 is 19 amino acids. CDR1 is SEHNR, CDR2 FQNEAQ, per germline (reference sequence). CDR3 residues: CASSLESLAAGGSYNEQFF. CDR3 bases: TGTGCCAGCAGCTTAGAGTCCCTCGCAGCGGGGGGCTCCTACAATGAGCAGTTCTTC.

The chain couples TRBV30 to TRBJ2-2; TRBD2 aligns across 8 bases. Germline CDR1 GTSNPN, CDR2 SVGIG (reference sequence). Unmatched junction bases numbered 1, after V lost 0 bases and J lost 4 bases. The CDR3 spans 14 residues. The CDR3 bases are TGTGCCTGGAGTGTCGGGGGGGTCACCGGGGAGCTGTTTTTT. Protein sequence: CAWSVGGVTGELFF.

The chain employs TRBV5-1 and TRBJ1-1; D call uncertain. Germline values: CDR1 SGHRS, CDR2 YFSETQ. The CDR3 has 14 amino acids. V lost 2 bases, J lost 0 bases, and 8 bases lay in between. CDR3 in DNA: TGCGCCAGCAGCTTTACGTCTGTGAACACTGAAGCTTTCTTT. This sequence encodes CASSFTSVNTEAFF.

This chain links TRBV27 with TRBJ1-1; D uncertain. This CDR3 region has 13 residues. With 3 bases removed from V and 3 bases from J, the gap between germline ends came to 8 bases. The V gene's germline CDR1 is MNHEY and CDR2 SMNVEV (reference sequence). The CDR3 DNA reads as TGTGCCAGCAGTTTCGGGCCGGACACTGAAGCTTTCTTT. Encoded protein: CASSFGPDTEAFF.

The V call is TRBV6-6, the J call TRBJ2-7, with 9 bases fitting TRBD1. From germline, CDR1 is MNHNY and CDR2 SVGAGI (reference sequence). The CDR3 is 15 residues long. The V and J ends lost 5 bases and 3 bases, in that order; junction bases with no gene match: 8. The CDR3 region has the DNA TGTGCCAGCAGTATAGGGGACAGGGTATTCTACGAGCAGTACGTC. Residues: CASSIGDRVFYEQYV.

This chain uses TRBV9 with TRBJ2-7; D is perhaps TRBD1 (6 bases). The germline V and J ends were trimmed by 0 bases and 4 bases, with 11 bases remaining between them. CDR3 length: 14 residues. Germline V lookup: CDR1 SGDLS, CDR2 YYNGEE. The CDR3 bases are TGTGCCAGCAGCGTAGCGACAGGTCCATACGAGCAGTACTTC. It is translated as CASSVATGPYEQYF.

The chain employs TRBV9 and TRBJ1-1; D remains ambiguous. Germline CDR1 and CDR2: SGDLS and YYNGEE. This CDR3 has 12 amino acids. The V gene lost 0 bases and the J gene lost 7 bases, with 7 bases spanning the gap. For the CDR3, the DNA is TGTGCCAGCAGCGTAGGCGGTGGTGAAGCTTTCTTT. Amino acids: CASSVGGGEAFF.

The chain is built from TRBV18 and TRBJ1-5, with a weak D call TRBD1 (6 bases). The CDR3 sequence is 15 residues long. V was shortened by 5 bases and J by 3 bases, with 14 bases between the two germline ends. The germline CDR1 and CDR2 sequences are KGHSH and LQKENI. CDR3 region: CASSVDSTFNQPQHF. The DNA of the CDR3 is TGTGCCAGCTCAGTGGACAGTACTTTCAATCAGCCCCAGCATTTT.

The rearrangement links TRBV10-1 to TRBJ2-2; D uncertain. Germline V gives CDR1 WNHNN, CDR2 SYGVQD (reference sequence). Trimming took off 4 bases at V and 0 bases at J, with 6 bases between the two ends. The CDR3 has 14 amino acids. CDR3 sequence (DNA): TGCGCCAGCAGTGGGACCGCGAACACCGGGGAGCTGTTTTTT. It translates to CASSGTANTGELFF.

This chain connects TRBV6-5 to TRBJ2-6, with D unresolved. The germline V gene has CDR1 MNHEY and CDR2 SVGAGI. The CDR3 has 13 amino acids. Trimming took off 10 bases at V and 0 bases at J, with 7 bases between the two ends. This chain's CDR3 is CATTDSGANVLTF. The DNA of the CDR3 is TGTGCCACTACGGACTCTGGGGCCAACGTCCTGACTTTC.